This paragraph covers one T cell receptor beta chain sequence. Its antigen is as yet unknown. The record originates from a study of T cell responses to AZD1222 COVID-19 vaccine. Study-wide findings and caveats: Dominant CD4 TCR responses targeted spike regions 160-218 and 743-854.

Libraries were prepared by immunoSEQ multiplex PCR; TCRdb keeps only in-frame clonotypes and omits some of them. The repertoire includes tens of thousands of clones, over 60% of them detected once, and roughly 4% sits in the top ten. Germline values: CDR1 SGHTS, CDR2 YDEGEE. Trimming cost V 1 base and J 4 bases; bases outside gene matches: 8. The CDR3 length is 17 residues. This TCR derives from an adult who received the AZD1222 COVID-19 vaccine. The chain is built from TRBV5-8 and TRBJ2-5, with 12 bases aligning to TRBD2. This specimen was peripheral blood, taken 28 days after the second AZD1222 dose. The CDR3 reads CASSLKTSGGPGETQYF. CDR3 DNA sequence: TGTGCCAGCAGCTTGAAGACTAGCGGGGGCCCCGGAGAGACCCAGTACTTC. The full variable domain, rest sourced from reference TRBV5-8 and TRBJ2-5, is EAGVTQSPTHLIKTRGQQATLRCSPISGHTSVYWYQQALGLGLQFLLWYDEGEERNRGNFPPRFSGRQFPNYSSELNVNALELEDSALYLCASSLKTSGGPGETQYFGPGTRLLVL.